This T cell receptor beta chain appears in the sequencing data of a study of shared clonotypes between healthy human individuals. Study at large: Per-donor plates numbered three CD4 naive, three CD4 memory, two CD8 naive and one CD8 memory. Overall study findings and caveats: Generation probabilities were higher for clonotypes shared across all four sorted-subset donors than for unshared ones.

Regarding this clone: The antigen is undetermined.

Naivety among CD8 cells was defined by CD45RO negativity and positive CCR7 selection, thereby excluding terminally differentiated effector memory CD45RA+ cells. The CDR3 spans 11 residues. Trimming took off 7 bases at V and 2 bases at J, with 5 bases between the two ends. Per germline, CDR1 MNHNS and CDR2 SASEGT. TCRdb's copy holds only in-frame clones and misses some; the assay was immunoSEQ multiplex PCR. This table holds around 600,000 clones, around 95% found once. The sequenced sample was naive CD8+ T cells sorted from blood. The V call is TRBV6-1, the J call TRBJ1-2; D not resolved. The receptor was isolated from a woman in her thirties in good health. The CDR3 bases are TGTGCCAGCACCGCGAACTATGGCTACACCTTC. This sequence encodes CASTANYGYTF.